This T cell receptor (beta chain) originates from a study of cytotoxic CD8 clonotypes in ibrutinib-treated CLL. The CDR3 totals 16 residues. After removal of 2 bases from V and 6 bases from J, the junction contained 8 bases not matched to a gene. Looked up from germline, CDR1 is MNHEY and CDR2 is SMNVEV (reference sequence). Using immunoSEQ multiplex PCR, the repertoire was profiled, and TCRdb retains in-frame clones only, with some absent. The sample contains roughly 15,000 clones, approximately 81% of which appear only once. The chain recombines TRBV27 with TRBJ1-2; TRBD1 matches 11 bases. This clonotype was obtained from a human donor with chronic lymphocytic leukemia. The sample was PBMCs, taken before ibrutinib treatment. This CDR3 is CASSLTGTGGWNGYTF. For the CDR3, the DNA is TGTGCCAGCAGTTTAACCGGGACAGGGGGGTGGAATGGCTACACCTTC.